What follows are 19 T cell receptor beta chains derived from one specimen sequenced in a study of shared clonotypes between healthy human individuals. Generated by immunoSEQ multiplex PCR, the TCRdb table keeps only in-frame clones and is missing some. The sample includes roughly 2 million clones, 85% to 95% of them seen just once. The sequencing sample was made of naive CD4+ T cells sorted from blood. This sample's subset: CD45RA+ positively selected. Source of these receptors: a man aged 18 to 30 in good health.

A word on this clone: At the DNA level, this CDR3 is encoded by other sequences in the same sample as well. The chain is built from TRBV30 and TRBJ2-7, with D unclear. Trimming took off 0 bases at V and 4 bases at J, with 4 bases between the two ends. CDR3 length: 11 residues. The germline CDR1 and CDR2 sequences are GTSNPN and SVGIG (reference sequence). The CDR3 nucleotides are TGTGCCTGGAGTGTGGAGTACGAGCAGTACTTC. Translating it yields CAWSVEYEQYF.

The chain carries TRBV6-5 and TRBJ1-2, with D possibly being TRBD1 (6 bases). There are 14 residues in the CDR3. Germline values: CDR1 MNHEY, CDR2 SVGAGI. Trimming took off 3 bases at V and 5 bases at J, with 13 bases between the two ends. CDR3 DNA sequence: TGTGCCAGCAGTTATAAGGGGGGAAGGTATGGCTACACCTTC. This codes for CASSYKGGRYGYTF.

The CDR3 region is CASSDSGTGGFSYGYTF. CDR3 nucleotide sequence: TGTGCCAGCAGTGATTCCGGGACAGGGGGCTTCTCCTATGGCTACACCTTC. The chain employs TRBV2 and TRBJ1-2; 12 nucleotides line up with TRBD1. The germline V gene encodes CDR1 SNHLY and CDR2 FYNNEI. CDR3 length equals 17 residues. V dropped 3 bases and J dropped 4; count of bases not matched to a gene: 9.

The chain couples TRBV7-9 to TRBJ1-1; D gene uncertain. Trimming cost V 5 bases and J 2 bases, with 12 bases left between them. Germline CDR1 is SEHNR and CDR2 is FQNEAQ (reference sequence). The CDR3 totals 14 residues. The CDR3 reads CASSTRTSNTEAFF. The CDR3 nucleotides are TGTGCCAGCAGCACCCGGACTTCAAACACTGAAGCTTTCTTT. The entire variable domain, with the rest obtained from reference TRBV7-9 and TRBJ1-1, is as follows: DTGVSQNPRHKITKRGQNVTFRCDPISEHNRLYWYRQTLGQGPEFLTYFQNEAQLEKSRLLSDRFSAERPKGSFSTLEIQRTEQGDSAMYLCASSTRTSNTEAFFGQGTRLTVV.

As concerns this clone: This CDR3 is also generated by other DNA sequences in the sample. This chain uses TRBV18 with TRBJ2-7; the D call may be TRBD1 or TRBD2 (5 bases each). The CDR3 is 14 amino acids. Germline CDR1 KGHSH, CDR2 LQKENI. With 3 bases removed from V and 2 bases from J, the gap between germline ends came to 11 bases. CDR3 sequence reads: CASSPGRATYEQYF. CDR3 coding DNA: TGTGCCAGCTCACCGGGACGAGCCACCTACGAGCAGTACTTC.

V usage is TRBV11-2 and J usage is TRBJ2-3; 8 bases match TRBD2. The CDR3 has 16 amino acids. In germline, CDR1 is SGHAT, CDR2 FQNNGV. The junction had 8 bases not matched to a gene; V was cut back by 5 bases and J by 1 base. The CDR3 coding sequence is TGTGCCAGCAGCCTCGGCGGGGGGTGGGGCACAGATACGCAGTATTTT. Translated: CASSLGGGWGTDTQYF.

The rearrangement joins TRBV5-1 to TRBJ1-5; no firm D call. The CDR3 has 13 amino acids. V lost 4 bases and J 8 bases, leaving 13 bases between the germline ends. Germline assignment: CDR1 SGHRS and CDR2 YFSETQ. The CDR3: CASSPLPDEPQHF. CDR3 nucleotide sequence: TGCGCCAGCAGCCCCCTCCCGGACGAGCCCCAGCATTTT.

The chain carries TRBV6-5 and TRBJ2-3, with 9 bases aligning to TRBD2. CDR3 length: 14 amino acids. With V trimmed by 6 bases and J by 3 bases, 4 bases remained unmatched. Germline-derived CDR1 and CDR2 are MNHEY and SVGAGI. The CDR3: CASSPSGMTDTQYF. Here the CDR3 DNA reads TGTGCCAGCAGCCCTAGCGGGATGACAGATACGCAGTATTTT.

As regards this clone: This CDR3 is also generated by other DNA sequences in the sample. The chain recombines TRBV27 with TRBJ1-2; D may be TRBD1 (5 bases). V lost 3 bases and J 4 bases, leaving 9 bases between the germline ends. Germline loops: CDR1 MNHEY, CDR2 SMNVEV (reference sequence). The CDR3 extends over 13 amino acids. The CDR3 sequence: CASSFRGAYGYTF. The CDR3 region has the DNA TGTGCCAGCAGTTTTCGTGGGGCCTATGGCTACACCTTC.

In its sample, this clone was seen once. The V gene is TRBV9, the J gene TRBJ2-7; no firm D call. The CDR3 covers 12 residues. Between the trimmed V and J ends, which lost 3 bases and 3 bases, there was a span of 7 bases. Germline V CDR1 and CDR2: SGDLS, YYNGEE. The CDR3 DNA sequence: TGTGCCAGCAGCGCGTCAGACTACGAGCAGTACTTC. Translated: CASSASDYEQYF. The variable domain in full, completed from reference TRBV9 and TRBJ2-7, reads DSGVTQTPKHLITATGQRVTLRCSPRSGDLSVYWYQQSLDQGLQFLIQYYNGEERAKGNILERFSAQQFPDLHSELNLSSLELGDSALYFCASSASDYEQYFGPGTRLTVT.

The genes are TRBV28 and TRBJ1-2; maybe TRBD1 (5 bases). This CDR3 spans 12 amino acids. Germline V CDR1 and CDR2: MDHEN, SYDVKM. V was pared by 6 bases and J by 8 bases, with 13 bases between. CDR3 in DNA: TGTGCCAGCAGGACCTCAGGGAAGGGCTACACCTTC. Translated, it gives CASRTSGKGYTF.

The chain combines TRBV5-6 with TRBJ2-5; D is unclear. Trimming removed 3 bases from V and 2 bases from J, with 8 bases in between. Germline V gene data show CDR1 as SGHDT and CDR2 as YYEEEE. This CDR3 is built from 13 residues. The CDR3 DNA reads TGTGCCAGCAGCTCCGTAGTACAAGAGACCCAGTACTTC. Translation gives CASSSVVQETQYF.

This chain links TRBV4-1 with TRBJ1-1; the D gene is possibly TRBD1 (6 bases). V was cut by 1 base and J by 11 bases, with 17 bases left in between. CDR3 size: 14 residues. Germline V gene data show CDR1 as MGHRA and CDR2 as YSYEKL. The CDR3 protein is CASSQGPGAPWAFF. As DNA, the CDR3 is TGCGCCAGCAGCCAAGGTCCAGGGGCCCCGTGGGCTTTCTTT.

The chain couples TRBV5-4 to TRBJ2-7; D gene uncertain. V lost 3 bases to trimming and J lost 2 bases, with 15 bases between them. The CDR3 covers 15 residues. Germline V gene data show CDR1 as SGHNT and CDR2 as YYREEE (reference sequence). CDR3 DNA: TGTGCCAGCAGCTCTCCGGGCCTATCTCCCTACGAGCAGTACTTC. It codes for CASSSPGLSPYEQYF.

The chain links TRBV5-8 to TRBJ1-3; D is unresolved. Deletions cut 0 bases from V and 0 bases from J, with 10 bases between. Germline loops: CDR1 SGHTS, CDR2 YDEGEE. CDR3 length: 16 residues. In DNA form, the CDR3 reads TGTGCCAGCAGCTTGGGATGGGGAAACTCTGGAAACACCATATATTTT. It specifies CASSLGWGNSGNTIYF.

The V gene is TRBV19, the J gene TRBJ2-1; 10 positions match TRBD1. Germline V CDR1 and CDR2: LNHDA, SQIVND (reference sequence). The CDR3 is 15 amino acids. Trimming cost V 1 base and J 7 bases; bases outside gene matches: 4. The CDR3 DNA sequence: TGTGCCAGTAGTATAGGGACAGGGGGTTGGAATGAGCAGTTCTTC. This translates into CASSIGTGGWNEQFF.

The rearrangement uses TRBV10-3 and TRBJ2-5, with TRBD2 identical over 9 bases. J was trimmed by 0 bases and V by 3 bases; bases with no gene match: 11. This CDR3 is 18 amino acids long. Germline V gene data show CDR1 as ENHRY and CDR2 as SYGVKD. In nucleotides, the CDR3 is TGTGCCATCAGTGACCGGAGGCTAGCGGGATCGTACCAAGAGACCCAGTACTTC. Protein sequence: CAISDRRLAGSYQETQYF.

The chain is built from TRBV28 and TRBJ1-2; 10 bases align to TRBD1. V lost 7 bases to trimming and J lost 4 bases; unmatched junction nucleotides: 9. Germline CDR1 MDHEN, CDR2 SYDVKM. The CDR3 runs 15 residues. CDR3 residues: CASNIPGQGSYGYTF. Written as DNA, the CDR3 is TGTGCCAGCAATATACCGGGACAGGGGAGCTATGGCTACACCTTC.

The chain combines TRBV14 with TRBJ2-7; a possible D gene is TRBD2 (8 bases). V lost 6 bases and J 2 bases, leaving 17 bases between the germline ends. Germline V CDR1 and CDR2: SGHDN, FVKESK. The length of the CDR3 is 15 residues. The CDR3 region has the DNA TGTGCCAGCAGTCCCGGGAGGGGGCCCGCCTACGAGCAGTACTTC. It is translated as CASSPGRGPAYEQYF.